This T cell receptor beta chain was recorded in a study of T-cell memory formation after mild COVID-19. The CDR3 totals 15 residues. With V trimmed by 4 bases and J by 8 bases, 9 bases remained unmatched. The V gene's germline CDR1 is SGHRS and CDR2 YFSETQ. As concerns this clonotype: Its antigen is not known.

Study conclusions and caveats: While clones contracting from day 15 to 85 were balanced between CD4 and CD8, later expanders leaned CD4+. Second-wave clones that peaked on day 37 lacked confirmed SARS-CoV-2 specificity.

In TCRdb, the 5' RACE reads were re-called with MiXCR into one record per CDR3 protein. The sample shows 150,000 to 200,000 distinct CDR3 sequences, roughly 11% of them seen only once. The V call is TRBV5-1, the J call TRBJ1-4, with TRBD1 matching 9 bases. The specimen sequenced was PBMCs or a T cell subset sorted from them (not recorded which). The clonotype originates from a man younger than 35 who had mild COVID-19 (a few samples of this study predate the infection). Cell type and time point are not known. The CDR3 sequence: CASSSPDRGREKLFF. CDR3 coding DNA: TGCGCCAGCAGCAGCCCGGACAGGGGACGAGAAAAACTGTTTTTT.